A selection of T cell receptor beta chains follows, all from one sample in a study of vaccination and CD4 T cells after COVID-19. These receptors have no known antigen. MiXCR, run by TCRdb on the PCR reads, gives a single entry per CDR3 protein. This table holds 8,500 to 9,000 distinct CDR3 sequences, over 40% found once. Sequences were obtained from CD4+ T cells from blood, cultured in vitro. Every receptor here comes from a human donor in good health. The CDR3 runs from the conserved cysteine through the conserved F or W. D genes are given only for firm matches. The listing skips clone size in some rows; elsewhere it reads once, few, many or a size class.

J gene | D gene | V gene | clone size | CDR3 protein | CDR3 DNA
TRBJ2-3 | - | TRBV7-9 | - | CASSFLIGTDTQYF | TGTGCCAGCAGCTTTTTGATAGGCACAGATACGCAGTATTTT
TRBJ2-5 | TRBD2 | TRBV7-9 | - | CASSRGGTSGSEETQYF | TGTGCCAGCAGCCGGGGGGGGACTAGCGGGTCGGAAGAGACCCAGTACTTC
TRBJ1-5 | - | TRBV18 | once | CASSPTGQGGQPQHF | TGTGCCAGCTCACCGACAGGCCAAGGAGGTCAGCCCCAGCATTTT
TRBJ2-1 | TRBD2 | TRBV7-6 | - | CASSLVLAGVTPIRGNEQFF | TGTGCCAGCAGCTTAGTTCTAGCGGGAGTAACCCCAATACGGGGCAATGAGCAGTTCTTC
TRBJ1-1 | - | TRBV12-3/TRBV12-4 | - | CASRSRTEAFF | TGTGCCAGCAGGAGTCGGACTGAAGCTTTCTTT
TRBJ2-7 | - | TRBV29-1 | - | CSVEGQDSGWEQYF | TGCAGCGTTGAAGGGCAAGATAGTGGCTGGGAGCAGTACTTC
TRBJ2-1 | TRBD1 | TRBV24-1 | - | CATKGGLVSYNEQFF | TGTGCCACGAAAGGGGGCCTCGTCTCCTACAATGAGCAGTTCTTC
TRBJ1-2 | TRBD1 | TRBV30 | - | CAWSSGTGNYGYTF | TGTGCCTGGAGTTCCGGGACAGGGAACTATGGCTACACCTTC
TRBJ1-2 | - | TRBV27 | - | CASSPLKGPYGYTF | TGTGCCAGCAGCCCATTGAAGGGGCCCTATGGCTACACCTTC
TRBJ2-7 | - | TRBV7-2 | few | CASSLEGRSYEQYF | TGTGCCAGCAGCTTAGAGGGACGGTCCTACGAGCAGTACTTC
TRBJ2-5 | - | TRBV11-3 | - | CASSLGAKRNQETQYF | TGTGCCAGCAGCTTAGGAGCGAAAAGGAACCAAGAGACCCAGTACTTC
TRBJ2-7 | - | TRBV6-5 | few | CASSYGGAAHEQYF | TGTGCCAGCAGTTACGGGGGGGCGGCCCACGAGCAGTACTTC
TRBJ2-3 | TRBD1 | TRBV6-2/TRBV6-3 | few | CASSYPPGQGTDTQYF | TGTGCCAGCAGTTACCCTCCGGGACAGGGCACAGATACGCAGTATTTT
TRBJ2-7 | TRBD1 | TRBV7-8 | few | CASRGDRGYSYEQYF | TGTGCCAGCAGGGGGGACAGGGGGTACTCCTACGAGCAGTACTTC
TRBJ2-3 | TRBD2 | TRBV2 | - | CASSSRTSGATDTQYF | TGTGCCAGCAGTTCAAGGACTAGCGGGGCCACAGATACGCAGTATTTT
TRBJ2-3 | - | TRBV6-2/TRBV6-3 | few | CASSYEVVRSGDTQYF | TGTGCCAGCAGTTACGAGGTGGTTCGTTCTGGCGATACGCAGTATTTT
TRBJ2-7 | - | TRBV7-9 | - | CASSLSTSSDEQYF | TGTGCCAGCAGCCTATCGACTTCGTCGGACGAGCAGTACTTC
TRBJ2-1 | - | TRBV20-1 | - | CSARGVTGVDANEQFF | TGCAGTGCTAGAGGGGTGACTGGGGTGGATGCCAATGAGCAGTTCTTC
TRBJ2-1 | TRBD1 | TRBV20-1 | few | CSARPVGTGANEQFF | TGCAGTGCTAGACCAGTGGGGACAGGGGCGAATGAGCAGTTCTTC
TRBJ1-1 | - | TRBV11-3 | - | CASSPAGGKTEAFF | TGTGCCAGCAGCCCCGCGGGAGGTAAGACTGAAGCTTTCTTT
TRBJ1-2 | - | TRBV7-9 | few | CASSLTAPGYTF | TGTGCCAGCAGCCTGACAGCACCTGGCTACACCTTC
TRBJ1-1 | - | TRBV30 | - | CAWSVYPGWDTEAFF | TGTGCCTGGAGTGTATATCCAGGGTGGGACACTGAAGCTTTCTTT
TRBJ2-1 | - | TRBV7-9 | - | CASSRSNEQFF | TGTGCCAGCAGCCGAAGCAATGAGCAGTTCTTC
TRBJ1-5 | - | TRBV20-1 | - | CSATVGQGYQPQHF | TGCAGTGCGACGGTGGGGCAGGGATATCAGCCCCAGCATTTT
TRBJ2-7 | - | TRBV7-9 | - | CASSSSGTSNEQYF | TGTGCCAGCAGCTCGTCCGGGACAAGCAACGAGCAGTACTTC
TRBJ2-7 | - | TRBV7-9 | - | CAIGGTRIYEQYF | TGTGCCATAGGGGGGACAAGAATTTACGAGCAGTACTTC
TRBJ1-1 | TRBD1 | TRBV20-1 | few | CSVPTGGTEAFF | TGCAGTGTTCCTACAGGGGGCACTGAAGCTTTCTTT
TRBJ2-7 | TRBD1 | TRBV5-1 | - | CASSLPGDRVYEQYF | TGCGCCAGCAGCCTCCCCGGTGACAGGGTTTACGAGCAGTACTTC
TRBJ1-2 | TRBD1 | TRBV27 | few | CASRQTGQGGYTF | TGTGCCAGCCGACAGACAGGGCAGGGTGGCTACACCTTC
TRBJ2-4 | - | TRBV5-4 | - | CASSLGTVLAKNIQYF | TGTGCCAGCAGCTTGGGGACAGTGTTAGCCAAAAACATTCAGTACTTC
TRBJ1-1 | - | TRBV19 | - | CASCITTEAFF | TGTGCCAGTTGCATTACAACTGAAGCTTTCTTT
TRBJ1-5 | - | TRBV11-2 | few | CASSLDSTNQPQHF | TGTGCCAGCAGCTTAGACAGCACAAATCAGCCCCAGCATTTT
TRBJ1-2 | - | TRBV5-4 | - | CASSPGTGPYGYTF | TGTGCCAGCAGCCCCGGGACGGGACCTTATGGCTACACCTTC
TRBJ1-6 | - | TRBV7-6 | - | CASSLGQGSNSPLHF | TGTGCCAGCAGCTTAGGTCAGGGTTCCAATTCACCCCTCCACTTT
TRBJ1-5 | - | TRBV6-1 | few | CASSLGGSRSNQPQHF | TGTGCCAGCAGTCTAGGGGGGAGTCGCAGCAATCAGCCCCAGCATTTT
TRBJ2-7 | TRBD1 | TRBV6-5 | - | CASSYSRDRTYEQYF | TGTGCCAGCAGTTACTCCCGGGACAGGACGTACGAGCAGTACTTC
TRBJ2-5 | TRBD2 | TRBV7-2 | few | CASSLMGMGGETQYF | TGTGCCAGCAGCTTAATGGGTATGGGGGGGGAGACCCAGTACTTC
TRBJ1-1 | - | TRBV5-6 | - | CASSVPGGEGTEAFF | TGTGCCAGCAGCGTACCCGGGGGCGAAGGCACTGAAGCTTTCTTT
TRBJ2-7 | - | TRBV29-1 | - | CSVGSSSYEQYF | TGCAGCGTTGGGTCATCGTCCTACGAGCAGTACTTC
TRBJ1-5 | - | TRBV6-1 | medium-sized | CASSDREYQPQHF | TGTGCCAGCAGTGACAGGGAGTATCAGCCCCAGCATTTT
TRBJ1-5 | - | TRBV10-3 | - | CAISGTFGIGGNQPQHF | TGTGCCATCAGTGGAACTTTCGGTATCGGGGGGAATCAGCCCCAGCATTTT
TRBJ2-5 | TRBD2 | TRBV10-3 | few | CAIKASGEETQYF | TGTGCCATCAAGGCTAGCGGCGAAGAGACCCAGTACTTC
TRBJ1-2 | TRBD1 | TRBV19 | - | CASRPTGLYGYTF | TGTGCCAGTAGGCCGACAGGGCTCTATGGCTACACCTTC
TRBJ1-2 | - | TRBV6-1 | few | CASSEAQVPNYGYTF | TGTGCCAGCAGTGAGGCACAGGTCCCTAACTATGGCTACACCTTC
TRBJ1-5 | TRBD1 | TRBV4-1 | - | CASSQVGGQGAHQPQHF | TGCGCCAGCAGCCAAGTAGGTGGACAGGGGGCTCATCAGCCCCAGCATTTT
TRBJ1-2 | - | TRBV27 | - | CASSHTGKIYGYTF | TGTGCCAGCAGTCACACCGGGAAGATCTATGGCTACACCTTC